This record looks at one TCR beta chain sequence and its context. Its antigen is not known. The data derive from a study of cytomegalovirus exposure and HLA in healthy donors. Germline CDR1 and CDR2: LNHDA and SQIVND (reference sequence). This CDR3 has 13 amino acids. Trimming shortened V by 3 bases and J by 3 bases, and 9 bases separated the two germline ends. The study, taken as a whole, reports: A classifier reportedly called cytomegalovirus status with high sensitivity and specificity. According to the study, roughly 160 TCR beta chains were cytomegalovirus-associated.

Profiled with immunoSEQ multiplex PCR; TCRdb holds only in-frame clones, not every one. The sample holds 300,000 or so clones; approximately 88% are singletons and the top ten take 0.9% to 1%. The origin of this receptor is a man aged 30 to 45 in good health and CMV-seronegative. The chain links TRBV19 to TRBJ2-7, with a weak D call TRBD2 (6 bases). The sequenced sample was PBMCs. The CDR3 coding sequence is TGTGCCAGTAGTATTAGCGGTTACTACGAGCAGTACTTC. The encoded protein is CASSISGYYEQYF.